The text below deals with one TCR beta chain. The data were taken from a study of blood T cell repertoires in COVID-19. Study overall: The cDNA or gDNA used as material had been derived from T cells, B-cell-depleted T cells, or PBMCs.

Germline lookup yields CDR1 SGHNT and CDR2 YENEEA. The CDR3 consists of 14 residues. The trim removed 4 bases at V and 1 base at J, leaving 3 bases unmatched. Enrolment of Seattle patients took place during active infection, and they were followed longitudinally. Some clones are missing from TCRdb's copy, which holds only in-frame ones; the method was immunoSEQ multiplex PCR. The sample has around 430,000 clones, 88% seen once; the top ten hold over 9.5%. The genes are TRBV11-3 and TRBJ1-1; the match to TRBD1 covers 7 bases. The sequencing input was peripheral blood. This TCR was recovered from a woman aged 45-65 years with COVID-19, enrolled during active disease. CDR3 loop: CASSSSGGNTEAFF. The CDR3 nucleotides read TGTGCCAGCAGCTCTTCAGGGGGGAACACTGAAGCTTTCTTT.